This T cell receptor beta chain appears in the sequencing data of a study of beta chain features in type 1 diabetes. The CDR3 covers 14 residues. Germline V gene lookup returns CDR1 LGHNA and CDR2 YSLEER. The V gene lost 0 bases and the J gene lost 0 bases, with 6 bases spanning the gap. The whole isolated RNA underwent reverse transcription, so sequencing captured expressed TCRB transcripts. Profiled with immunoSEQ multiplex PCR; TCRdb holds only in-frame clones, not every one. The data show 350,000 to 450,000 clones, with around 12% seen just once and 0.0085% to 0.012% held by the top ten. Study-wide points: Moderate but significant shortening of TCRB CDR3s was recorded in all four CD4+ subsets from Type 1 diabetes patients. Naive, central memory and regulatory TCRB repertoires appeared more similar among patients than healthy donors. PCR, the amplification step, might favor shorter templates, equally in patients and controls.

Worth noting for this clone: The antigen is unknown.

The chain is built from TRBV4-3 and TRBJ2-7, with D uncertain. Sequenced input: naive CD4+ T cells from blood. The receptor was isolated from a woman between 18 and 29 years old with type 1 diabetes. This chain's CDR3 is CASSQELPSYEQYF. As DNA, the CDR3 is TGCGCCAGCAGCCAAGAACTGCCCTCCTACGAGCAGTACTTC.